This T cell receptor (beta chain) was sequenced for a study of T and B cells in COVID-19 patients. Looking at the study overall: Of over 19 active-infection patients, 12 were critically ill with mechanical ventilation or extracorporeal membrane oxygenation.

Between the trimmed V and J ends, which lost 3 bases and 0 bases, there was a span of 4 bases. Germline lookup yields CDR1 KGHDR and CDR2 SFDVKD. This CDR3 comprises 13 residues. Multiplex PCR with BIOMED2 TRB-A/B primer pools amplified TRB rearrangements. In TCRdb, the multiplex PCR reads were re-called with MiXCR into one record per CDR3 protein. The table shows 7,000 to 8,500 distinct CDR3 sequences, with over 20% occurring only once. Each TRB amplification used roughly 240-550 ng of genomic DNA from blood. The chain uses TRBV24-1 and TRBJ1-2; D is unclear. Sequencing was done on a sample of blood. This TCR derives from a human donor who had recovered from COVID-19. CDR3 loop: CATSDVTNYGYTF. The CDR3, as DNA: TGTGCCACCAGTGATGTCACTAACTATGGCTACACCTTC.